Listed below are T cell receptor beta chains from one sample, sequenced in a study of blood T cell repertoires in COVID-19. Sequencing used immunoSEQ multiplex PCR; TCRdb keeps in-frame clones, though not all of them. This sample has around 200,000 clones, with 80% to 85% found just once. Sequencing was done on a sample of peripheral blood. These receptors originate from a woman in her forties with COVID-19, enrolled during active disease. Each CDR3 is given with its conserved first and last residue. The D gene is left open where the match is weak. Clone sizes are given selectively: once, few, many, or a class where the clone is expanded.

j_call,d_call,v_call,clone_size,cdr3_nt,cdr3_aa
TRBJ2-1,-,TRBV11-2,-,TGTGCCAGCTCAGATAATTCGTCGGGTGAGCAGTTCTTC,CASSDNSSGEQFF
TRBJ1-6,TRBD1,TRBV7-9,few,TGTGCCAGCAGCCCGCGGCCGGGACAGGGAAGATCACCCCTCCACTTT,CASSPRPGQGRSPLHF
TRBJ2-7,-,TRBV28,-,TGTGCCAGCAGTCCCCGTTGGGGCCACGAGCAGTACTTC,CASSPRWGHEQYF
TRBJ2-7,-,TRBV6-5,-,TGTGCCAGCAGACAGATAAACTGGAGGTCTCCCGAGCAGTACTTC,CASRQINWRSPEQYF
TRBJ1-2,-,TRBV12-3/TRBV12-4,-,TGTGCCAGCAGCCGTACGGCGGTTGGCTACACCTTC,CASSRTAVGYTF
TRBJ1-1,-,TRBV24-1,-,TGTGCCACCGCAGGAGGGACGAACACTGAAGCTTTCTTT,CATAGGTNTEAFF
TRBJ1-6,-,TRBV5-1,-,TGCGCCAGCAGGGGGCTCAATTCACCCCTCCACTTT,CASRGLNSPLHF
TRBJ1-1,TRBD1,TRBV5-1,-,TGCGCCAGCAGCTTGCGGGGACAGGGGAACACTGAAGCTTTCTTT,CASSLRGQGNTEAFF
TRBJ1-4,-,TRBV9,few,TGTGCCAGCAGCGTAGGGGCTGAAGGAAAACTGTTTTTT,CASSVGAEGKLFF
TRBJ2-5,TRBD1,TRBV6-2/TRBV6-3,-,TGTGCCAGCAGTTACTCGATTTCCCGGACAGGGGCTCAAGAGACCCAGTACTTC,CASSYSISRTGAQETQYF